Presented here are 9 T cell receptor beta chains from one specimen sequenced in a study of cytomegalovirus exposure and HLA in healthy donors. PCR primers comprised 60 Vbeta and 13 Jbeta primers. The table came from immunoSEQ multiplex PCR; TCRdb's copy has only in-frame clones and leaves some out. Among 200,000 or so clones listed, around 86% were seen once. Source material: PBMCs. These receptors all stem from a woman between 50 and 59 years old in good health and CMV-seropositive.

The chain is built from TRBV6-4 and TRBJ2-2, with a possible D match to TRBD2 (5 bases). The CDR3 consists of 16 residues. Germline CDR1 and CDR2: MRHNA and SNTAGT. V lost 8 bases, J lost 2 bases, and 18 bases lay in between. The CDR3 sequence: CASSSNRTFNTGELFF. The CDR3 DNA reads TGTGCCAGCTCCTCCAATCGGACTTTTAACACCGGGGAGCTGTTTTTT.

The V and J genes are TRBV7-8 and TRBJ2-7; D possibly corresponds to TRBD2 (6 bases). V lost 5 bases, J lost 12 bases, and 20 bases lay in between. Germline V CDR1 and CDR2: SGHVS, FQNEAQ. This CDR3 is 13 amino acids long. CDR3 region: CASSTGTASSPYF. The CDR3 DNA is TGTGCCAGCAGCACTGGGACTGCATCAAGCCCGTACTTC.

In nucleotides, the CDR3 is TGTGCCAGCAGCTTAGGGGCGGGGGTGACTCAGCCCCAGCATTTT. As protein: CASSLGAGVTQPQHF. The chain combines TRBV11-2 with TRBJ1-5; tentatively, D is TRBD1 (5 bases). Looked up from germline, CDR1 is SGHAT and CDR2 is FQNNGV. The CDR3 is made up of 15 amino acids. The V and J ends lost 1 base and 6 bases respectively, with 13 bases between them.

The chain is built from TRBV5-6 and TRBJ2-3; D gene unclear. V was clipped by 2 bases and J by 4 bases, with 20 bases between them. The CDR3 is 17 residues long. CDR1 is SGHDT and CDR2 is YYEEEE in the germline V gene. The CDR3 loop is CASSFQIEVLNADTQYF. CDR3 DNA: TGTGCCAGCAGCTTCCAAATTGAGGTACTTAACGCAGATACGCAGTATTTT. Full variable domain (missing parts from reference TRBV5-6 and TRBJ2-3): DAGVTQSPTHLIKTRGQQVTLRCSPKSGHDTVSWYQQALGQGPQFIFQYYEEEERQRGNFPDRFSGHQFPNYSSELNVNALLLGDSALYLCASSFQIEVLNADTQYFGPGTRLTVL.

In the case of this clone: Other DNA sequences in this sample translate to the same CDR3. This chain joins TRBV20-1 and TRBJ1-1; D unresolved. Germline V lookup: CDR1 DFQATT, CDR2 SNEGSKA (reference sequence). V shed 6 bases and J shed 2 bases, with 7 bases lying between them. This CDR3 is built from 11 residues. In DNA, the CDR3 is TGCAGTGCCCCCTCCAACACTGAAGCTTTCTTT. Protein sequence: CSAPSNTEAFF.

The chain links TRBV19 to TRBJ1-1, with D unresolved. The CDR3 contains 14 residues. V lost 3 bases and J lost 11, with 19 bases in between. Looked up from germline, CDR1 is LNHDA and CDR2 is SQIVND (reference sequence). The CDR3 nucleotides are TGTGCCAGTAGTATCCTCGGCTCGTCGGTGAGGGCTTTCTTT. Translating it yields CASSILGSSVRAFF.

The chain employs TRBV27 and TRBJ2-3; a possible D gene is TRBD2 (6 bases). V gave up 9 bases and J gave up 1 base, with 11 bases separating them. The CDR3 consists of 13 residues. Germline CDR1 MNHEY, CDR2 SMNVEV (reference sequence). The CDR3 coding sequence is TGTGCCAGTGGGAGGAGGGGCACAGATACGCAGTATTTT. Translating it yields CASGRRGTDTQYF.

The J gene is TRBJ2-5, the V gene TRBV5-6; possibly TRBD2 for D (6 bases). Trimming stripped 5 bases from V and 11 bases from J, with 13 bases between. This CDR3 has 11 amino acids. In germline, CDR1 is SGHDT, CDR2 YYEEEE. The CDR3 DNA is TGTGCCAGCAGGTCCTCGGGGGAGCAGTACTTC. As protein: CASRSSGEQYF.

The V gene is TRBV11-2, the J gene TRBJ2-5; D might be TRBD1 (6 bases). This CDR3 is 15 amino acids long. The V end was cut by 5 bases, the J end by 4 bases, with 17 bases between. Germline CDR1 SGHAT, CDR2 FQNNGV. CDR3 in DNA: TGTGCCAGCAGCGGGTCCGGACAGACGGGAGAGACCCAGTACTTC. It is translated as CASSGSGQTGETQYF. The whole variable domain, filled in from reference TRBV11-2 and TRBJ2-5, reads EAGVAQSPRYKIIEKRQSVAFWCNPISGHATLYWYQQILGQGPKLLIQFQNNGVVDDSQLPKDRFSAERLKGVDSTLKIQPAKLEDSAVYLCASSGSGQTGETQYFGPGTRLLVL.